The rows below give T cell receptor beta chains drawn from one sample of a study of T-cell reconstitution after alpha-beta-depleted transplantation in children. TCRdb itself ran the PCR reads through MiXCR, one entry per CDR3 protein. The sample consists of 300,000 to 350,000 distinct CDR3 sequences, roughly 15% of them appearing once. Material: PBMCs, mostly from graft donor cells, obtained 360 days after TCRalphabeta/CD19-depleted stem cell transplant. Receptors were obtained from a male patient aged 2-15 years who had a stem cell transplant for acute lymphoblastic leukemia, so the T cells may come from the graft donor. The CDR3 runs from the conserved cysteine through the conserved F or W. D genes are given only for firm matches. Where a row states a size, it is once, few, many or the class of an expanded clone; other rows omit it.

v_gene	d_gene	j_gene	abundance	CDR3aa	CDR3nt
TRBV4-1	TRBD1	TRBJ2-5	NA	CASSQDGGQEMYQETQYF	TGCGCCAGCAGCCAAGATGGAGGACAGGAGATGTACCAAGAGACCCAGTACTTC
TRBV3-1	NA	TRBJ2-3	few	CASSPRAVKQYF	TGTGCCAGCAGCCCCCGGGCGGTTAAGCAGTATTTT
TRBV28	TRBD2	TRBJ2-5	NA	CASSGLGGVETQYF	TGTGCCAGCTCCGGACTAGGCGGGGTAGAGACCCAGTACTTC
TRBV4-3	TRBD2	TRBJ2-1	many	CASSQGTSLPEQFF	TGCGCCAGCAGCCAAGGGACTAGTCTTCCTGAGCAGTTCTTC
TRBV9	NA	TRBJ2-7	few	CASSVRDFSYEQYF	TGTGCCAGCAGCGTAAGAGACTTTTCCTACGAGCAGTACTTC
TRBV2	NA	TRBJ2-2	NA	CASTGTYTGELFF	TGTGCCAGCACCGGGACTTACACCGGGGAGCTGTTTTTT
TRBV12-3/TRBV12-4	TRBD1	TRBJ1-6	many	CASSRQGEYSPLHF	TGTGCCAGCAGTCGACAGGGCGAGTACTCACCCCTCCACTTT
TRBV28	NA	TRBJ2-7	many	CASSLEREQYF	TGTGCCAGCAGTTTGGAGCGGGAGCAGTACTTC
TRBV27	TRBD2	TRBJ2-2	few	CASSGLAGVTGELFF	TGTGCCAGCAGCGGACTAGCGGGAGTCACCGGGGAGCTGTTTTTT
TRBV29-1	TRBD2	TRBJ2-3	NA	CSVEEGTSGYTDTQYF	TGCAGCGTTGAAGAAGGGACTAGCGGTTACACAGATACGCAGTATTTT
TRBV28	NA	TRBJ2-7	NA	CASSPTGFAYEQYF	TGTGCCAGCAGTCCGACCGGATTCGCCTACGAGCAGTACTTC
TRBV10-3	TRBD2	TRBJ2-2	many	CATGTSGRSGELFF	TGTGCCACGGGGACTAGCGGGAGATCTGGGGAGCTGTTTTTT
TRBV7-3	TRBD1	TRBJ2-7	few	CASSWETGADVGEQYF	TGTGCCAGCAGCTGGGAGACAGGGGCAGACGTGGGGGAGCAGTACTTC
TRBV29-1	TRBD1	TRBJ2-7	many	CSVEGDRLGSYEQYF	TGCAGCGTTGAGGGGGACAGGTTAGGATCCTACGAGCAGTACTTC
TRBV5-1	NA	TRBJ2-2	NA	CASREGEAGELFF	TGCGCCAGCAGGGAGGGAGAGGCCGGGGAGCTGTTTTTT
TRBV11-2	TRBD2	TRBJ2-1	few	CASSLTSGGLLYNEQFF	TGTGCCAGCAGCCTTACTAGCGGAGGGCTCCTATACAATGAGCAGTTCTTC
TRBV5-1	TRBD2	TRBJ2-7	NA	CASSPWTSGSYEQYF	TGCGCCAGCAGCCCCTGGACTAGCGGATCCTACGAGCAGTACTTC
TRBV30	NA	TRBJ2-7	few	CAWSSNAHEQYF	TGTGCCTGGAGTTCAAACGCCCACGAGCAGTACTTC
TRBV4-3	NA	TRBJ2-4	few	CASSRSYSTLAKNIQYF	TGCGCCAGCAGCCGCAGCTACTCGACCTTAGCCAAAAACATTCAGTACTTC
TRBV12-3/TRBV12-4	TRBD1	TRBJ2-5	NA	CASRPGGRKETQYF	TGTGCCAGCAGACCAGGGGGCCGTAAAGAGACCCAGTACTTC
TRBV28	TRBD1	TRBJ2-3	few	CASRGTQGAPLGTDTQYF	TGTGCCAGCAGAGGAACACAGGGGGCGCCTCTGGGCACAGATACGCAGTATTTT
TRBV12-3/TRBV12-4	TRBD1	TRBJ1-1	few	CASSPDRANTEAFF	TGTGCCAGCAGCCCGGACAGGGCGAACACTGAAGCTTTCTTT
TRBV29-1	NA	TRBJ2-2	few	CSVEGGGREVAGELFF	TGCAGCGTTGAAGGGGGTGGCAGGGAGGTTGCCGGGGAGCTGTTTTTT